The 8 T cell receptor beta chains below were found in one sample sequenced in a study of blood T cell repertoires in COVID-19. The table came from immunoSEQ multiplex PCR; TCRdb's copy has only in-frame clones and leaves some out. The table has approximately 80,000 clones, roughly 77% seen once. Sequenced input: peripheral blood. These receptors all stem from a man in his forties or fifties with active or convalescent COVID-19.

This chain connects TRBV3-1 (or the pseudogene TRBV3-2) to TRBJ2-7, with D possibly matching TRBD1 (6 bases). This CDR3 comprises 13 residues. V was pared by 0 bases and J by 9 bases, with 12 bases between. The germline gives CDR1 LGHDT, CDR2 YNNKEL (reference sequence). The chain's CDR3 is CASSQDIGGGQYF. In DNA form, the CDR3 reads TGTGCCAGCAGCCAAGATATAGGGGGTGGGCAGTACTTC.

The V call is TRBV21-1, the J call TRBJ2-3; no check of the table's D call, TRBD2, against the DNA was made. TRBV21-1 is a pseudogene locus. The CDR3 contains 19 residues. The CDR3 nucleotides read TGTGCCAGCAGCAAAGTACCTAGGAGGAGGGGCCAAAGCACAGATACGCAGTATTTT. It codes for CASSKVPRRRGQSTDTQYF.

The table lists this clone with a few counts. The CDR3 reads CASSPRPTSGVNEQFF. The CDR3 coding sequence is TGTGCCAGCAGCCCCCGCCCCACTAGCGGGGTAAATGAGCAGTTCTTC. The rearrangement uses TRBV7-2 and TRBJ2-1; TRBD2 agrees at 10 bases. Germline assignment: CDR1 SGHTA and CDR2 FQGNSA. This CDR3 has 16 amino acids. The ends lost 5 bases at V and 7 bases at J; junction bases unmatched: 11. Supplemented by reference TRBV7-2 and TRBJ2-1, the full variable domain reads GAGVSQSPSNKVTEKGKDVELRCDPISGHTALYWYRQSLGQGLEFLIYFQGNSAPDKSGLPSDRFSAERTGGSVSTLTIQRTQQEDSAVYLCASSPRPTSGVNEQFFGPGTRLTVL.

The rearrangement links TRBV19 to TRBJ1-1; a possible D gene is TRBD1 (5 bases). From germline, CDR1 is LNHDA and CDR2 SQIVND (reference sequence). V lost 3 bases and J 4 bases, leaving 12 bases between the germline ends. This CDR3 region has 14 residues. The CDR3 nucleotides read TGTGCCAGTAGTATCGGGGGATACGGCACTGAAGCTTTCTTT. It codes for CASSIGGYGTEAFF.

The V and J genes are TRBV12-5 and TRBJ2-5; 10 nucleotides agree with TRBD2. The CDR3 runs 16 residues. Germline lookup yields CDR1 LGHNT and CDR2 FRNRAP. With 2 bases clipped from V and 9 bases from J, the junction kept 12 bases outside the gene matches. CDR3 nucleotides: TGTGCTAGTGGTTTGACCGTAGCGGGGGGCCTGGAGGCCCAGTACTTC. Protein sequence: CASGLTVAGGLEAQYF.

V and J are TRBV10-3 and TRBJ1-3; possible D gene TRBD1, 5 bases. The germline V gene encodes CDR1 ENHRY and CDR2 SYGVKD. The CDR3 is 15 amino acids. Trimming stripped 6 bases from V and 4 bases from J, with 16 bases between. The CDR3 loop is CAISPWGLLGNTIYF. In DNA form, the CDR3 reads TGTGCCATCAGCCCCTGGGGACTTCTCGGAAACACCATATATTTT.

This rearrangement joins TRBV5-6 to TRBJ2-7; 7 positions match TRBD1. The germline V gene has CDR1 SGHDT and CDR2 YYEEEE. V lost 4 bases and J lost 1; bases outside the gene matches: 8. The CDR3 is made up of 15 amino acids. This chain's CDR3 is CASSLGTAPSYEQYF. The CDR3 region has the DNA TGTGCCAGCAGCCTCGGGACAGCCCCATCCTACGAGCAGTACTTC.

The rearrangement joins TRBV11-2 to TRBJ1-5, with TRBD1 as a possible D gene (5 bases). The CDR3 totals 15 residues. V was pared by 4 bases and J by 6 bases, with 16 bases between. Germline loops: CDR1 SGHAT, CDR2 FQNNGV. CDR3 DNA sequence: TGTGCCAGCAGCTCCGGCCAGGGCTGGGGTCAGCCCCAGCATTTT. This encodes CASSSGQGWGQPQHF.